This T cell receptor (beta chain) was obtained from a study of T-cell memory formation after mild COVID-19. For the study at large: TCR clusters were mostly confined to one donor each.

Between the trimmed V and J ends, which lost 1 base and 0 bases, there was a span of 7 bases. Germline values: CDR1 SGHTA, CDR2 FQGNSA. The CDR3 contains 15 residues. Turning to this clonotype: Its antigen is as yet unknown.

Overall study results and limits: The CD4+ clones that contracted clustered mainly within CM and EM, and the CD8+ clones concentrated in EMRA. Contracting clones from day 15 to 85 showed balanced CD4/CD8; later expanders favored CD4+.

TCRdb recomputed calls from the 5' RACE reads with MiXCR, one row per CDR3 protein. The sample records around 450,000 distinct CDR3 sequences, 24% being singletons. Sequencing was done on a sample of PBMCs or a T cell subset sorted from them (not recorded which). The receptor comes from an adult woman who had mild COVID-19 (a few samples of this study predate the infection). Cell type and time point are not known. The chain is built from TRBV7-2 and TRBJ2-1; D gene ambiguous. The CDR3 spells CASSLDTRSYNEQFF. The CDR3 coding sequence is TGTGCCAGCAGCTTAGATACTCGCTCCTACAATGAGCAGTTCTTC.